The 2 T cell receptor beta chains reported below all come from one sample, sequenced in a study of cytomegalovirus exposure and HLA in healthy donors. Both 60 Vbeta primers and 13 Jbeta primers went into the PCR. The table came from immunoSEQ multiplex PCR; TCRdb's copy has only in-frame clones and leaves some out. The sample consists of approximately 160,000 clones, 70% to 85% of them appearing once. The specimen sequenced was PBMCs. The receptors stem from a woman in her thirties in good health and CMV-seronegative.

V is TRBV7-3 and J is TRBJ1-1; TRBD1 is a possible D gene (6 bases). Germline CDR1 and CDR2: SGHTA and FQGTGA. V was clipped by 5 bases and J by 1 base, with 11 bases between them. CDR3 length: 14 amino acids. CDR3 protein: CASSQTGANTEAFF. CDR3 coding DNA: TGTGCCAGCAGCCAGACAGGCGCGAACACTGAAGCTTTCTTT.

This sequence joins TRBV2 and TRBJ1-4; D is undetermined. Per the germline V gene, CDR1 is SNHLY and CDR2 is FYNNEI. V lost 2 bases to trimming and J lost 5 bases, with 9 bases between them. The CDR3 extends over 14 amino acids. The CDR3 DNA follows: TGTGCCAGCAGTGAATTACAGCTAAATGAAAAACTGTTTTTT. It is translated as CASSELQLNEKLFF.